This passage covers 2 T cell receptor beta chains from one sample sequenced in a study of cytomegalovirus exposure and HLA in healthy donors. Use of 60 Vbeta and 13 Jbeta primers characterized the PCR. TCRdb keeps only in-frame clones here, not all; method: immunoSEQ multiplex PCR. The sample shows some 170,000 clones, just under 80% of them seen only once. Sequencing was done on a sample of PBMCs. The source of these receptors is a man aged 18-30 years in good health and CMV-seropositive.

The chain is built from TRBV30 and TRBJ1-1; D not resolved. The CDR3 covers 13 residues. The V end lost 1 base, the J end lost 3 bases, and 9 bases lay between the germline ends. The germline CDR1 and CDR2 sequences are GTSNPN and SVGIG (reference sequence). The CDR3 protein is CAWSARLDTEAFF. The CDR3 nucleotides read TGTGCCTGGAGTGCGCGTCTTGACACTGAAGCTTTCTTT.

The genes are TRBV4-3 and TRBJ2-7; possibly TRBD2 for D (5 bases). This CDR3 has 15 residues. CDR1 and CDR2 (germline): LGHNA, YSLEER. V gave up 0 bases and J gave up 3 bases, with 12 bases separating them. The CDR3 nucleotides are TGCGCCAGCAGCCAAGATCCCAGGACTTACTACGAGCAGTACTTC. Its translation is CASSQDPRTYYEQYF.